This TCR beta chain was found in a study of cytomegalovirus exposure and HLA in healthy donors. Separate from the roughly 610-subject first cohort, the roughly 130-subject validation cohort was the one that the donors belonged to. This clone appeared a single time. Its antigen is not identified. V was clipped by 4 bases and J by 0 bases, with 7 bases between them. Germline lookup yields CDR1 SQVTM and CDR2 ANQGSEA. This CDR3 is 13 amino acids long. The assay was immunoSEQ multiplex PCR, and TCRdb's table has in-frame clones only and misses some. This table holds 150,000 to 200,000 clones, 86% found once. Study-wide findings and caveats: Within the 90 to 150 validation repertoires, first-cohort TCR clusters tended to co-occur, according to a later analysis. Through in vitro validation, three CMV-associated chains were shown to be specific for CMV antigens.

Sequenced: PBMCs. The source of this sequence is a man between 18 and 35 years old in good health and CMV-seropositive. V and J are TRBV29-1 and TRBJ1-3; D call uncertain. The chain's CDR3 is CSVAQSSGNTIYF. Written as DNA, the CDR3 is TGCAGCGTTGCACAGAGCTCTGGAAACACCATATATTTT.